A selection of T cell receptor beta chains follows, all from one sample in a study of cytomegalovirus exposure and HLA in healthy donors. Clones were sequenced by immunoSEQ multiplex PCR, and TCRdb holds only the in-frame ones, with some missing. The sample holds 150,000 to 200,000 clones, roughly 76% seen once. The sequenced sample consisted of PBMCs. These receptor sequences come from a woman between 18 and 29 years old in good health and CMV-seropositive. CDR3s include the opening cysteine and the closing phenylalanine or tryptophan. Each record gives: J gene, clone size, V gene, D gene, CDR3 DNA, CDR3 protein. The D gene is left open where the match is weak. The listing skips clone size in some rows; elsewhere it reads once, few, many or a size class.

J: TRBJ2-1; size: once; V: TRBV6-5; D: -; DNA: TGTGCCAGCAGTTACTCGAGTGTGGGACTCTTCGATGAGCAGTTCTTC; CDR3: CASSYSSVGLFDEQFF
J: TRBJ2-7; size: -; V: TRBV7-2; D: -; DNA: TGTGCCAGCAGCTTAAAGGGGTTTGCCAACTACGAGCAGTACTTC; CDR3: CASSLKGFANYEQYF
J: TRBJ2-5; size: -; V: TRBV7-2; D: -; DNA: TGTGCCAGCAGCCCTCTAGTTACGGAGACCCAGTACTTC; CDR3: CASSPLVTETQYF
J: TRBJ2-7; size: -; V: TRBV5-1; D: -; DNA: TGCGCCAGCAGCTTGGGCGAGTACGAGCAGTACTTC; CDR3: CASSLGEYEQYF
J: TRBJ1-2; size: -; V: TRBV5-8; D: -; DNA: TGTGCCAGCAGCTTGGGAACAGGGTACTATGGCTACACCTTC; CDR3: CASSLGTGYYGYTF
J: TRBJ1-5; size: -; V: TRBV19; D: -; DNA: TGTGCCAGTAGTATGCCAGGACACAATCAGCCCCAGCATTTT; CDR3: CASSMPGHNQPQHF
J: TRBJ2-6; size: -; V: TRBV25-1; D: TRBD1; DNA: TGTGCCAGCAGTGCATATACAGGGGGCGGCGGGGCCAACGTCCTGACTTTC; CDR3: CASSAYTGGGGANVLTF
J: TRBJ2-7; size: -; V: TRBV4-1; D: -; DNA: TGCGCCAGCAGCCAATCGGCCGGGAACGAGCAGTACTTC; CDR3: CASSQSAGNEQYF
J: TRBJ2-7; size: -; V: TRBV14; D: -; DNA: TGTGCCAGCAGCCAAGGGTTTGACAGCCTTATCTCCTACGAGCAGTACTTC; CDR3: CASSQGFDSLISYEQYF
J: TRBJ2-3; size: once; V: TRBV4-1; D: -; DNA: TGCGCCAGCAGCCGATTGGGGCAAACAGATACGCAGTATTTT; CDR3: CASSRLGQTDTQYF
J: TRBJ2-5; size: -; V: TRBV30; D: TRBD2; DNA: TGTGCCTGGAGTTTAACTAGCGGGGGGGCGGAGACCCAGTACTTC; CDR3: CAWSLTSGGAETQYF
J: TRBJ2-2; size: -; V: TRBV7-9; D: TRBD1; DNA: TGTGCCAGCAGATCCACAGGGGGAGGTACCGGGGAGCTGTTTTTT; CDR3: CASRSTGGGTGELFF
J: TRBJ2-7; size: -; V: TRBV29-1; D: TRBD1; DNA: TGCAGCGTTGAAGGTACAGGGGGCTCCTACGAGCAGTACTTC; CDR3: CSVEGTGGSYEQYF
J: TRBJ1-5; size: -; V: TRBV7-3; D: TRBD1; DNA: TGTGCCAGCAGCTTACGACAGGGGAACAATCAGCCCCAGCATTTT; CDR3: CASSLRQGNNQPQHF
J: TRBJ2-1; size: -; V: TRBV10-3; D: TRBD1; DNA: TGTGCCATCGCAGGGGGCAATGAGCAGTTCTTC; CDR3: CAIAGGNEQFF
J: TRBJ1-5; size: -; V: TRBV30; D: TRBD1; DNA: TGTGCCTGGAGTTCCCACAGGGGAGGACAGCATTTT; CDR3: CAWSSHRGGQHF
J: TRBJ1-1; size: -; V: TRBV28; D: -; DNA: TGTGCCAGCACGGTGAACACTGAAGCTTTCTTT; CDR3: CASTVNTEAFF
J: TRBJ1-2; size: -; V: TRBV28; D: TRBD1; DNA: TGTGCCAGCAGGTCACTCCCGGGACAGAGGAACTATGGCTACACCTTC; CDR3: CASRSLPGQRNYGYTF
J: TRBJ2-5; size: -; V: TRBV4-2; D: -; DNA: TGTGCCAGCAGCCAAGAGCGGGATTCCACCCAAGAGACCCAGTACTTC; CDR3: CASSQERDSTQETQYF
J: TRBJ2-2; size: few; V: TRBV5-6; D: -; DNA: TGTGCCAGCAGCTTCTACTCCACCGGGGAGCTGTTTTTT; CDR3: CASSFYSTGELFF
J: TRBJ2-3; size: -; V: TRBV28; D: TRBD2; DNA: TGTGCCAGCAGCAATCCGGGACTAGTTACAGATACGCAGTATTTT; CDR3: CASSNPGLVTDTQYF
J: TRBJ1-2; size: -; V: TRBV5-1; D: -; DNA: TGCGCCAGCAGCCCAACCCCGGGGAGGGGCGTCTATGGCTACACCTTC; CDR3: CASSPTPGRGVYGYTF
J: TRBJ2-6; size: -; V: TRBV5-4; D: -; DNA: TGTGCCAGCAGCCCGGGGGATGGTGGGGCCAACGTCCTGACTTTC; CDR3: CASSPGDGGANVLTF
J: TRBJ2-2; size: once; V: TRBV2; D: -; DNA: TGTGCCAGCAGGAACACAGGGACGAACACCGGGGAGCTGTTTTTT; CDR3: CASRNTGTNTGELFF
J: TRBJ2-1; size: -; V: TRBV10-3; D: TRBD2; DNA: TGTGCCATCAGTGGAACTAGCGGTAACTACAATGAGCAGTTCTTC; CDR3: CAISGTSGNYNEQFF
J: TRBJ2-7; size: -; V: TRBV2; D: -; DNA: TGTGCCAGCAGTGATCCTAACCGCTCCTACGAGCAGTACTTC; CDR3: CASSDPNRSYEQYF
J: TRBJ1-6; size: few; V: TRBV1; D: -; DNA: TGCACCAGCAGCCAAGATCTGCGGACAGGGGGCAGAAATTCACCCCTCCACTTT; CDR3: CTSSQDLRTGGRNSPLHF